This TCR beta chain appears in the sequencing data of a study of CD8 T cells in ankylosing spondylitis. Study-level findings and limits: Several highly homologous variants formed a TCR beta motif that appeared characteristic of ankylosing spondylitis blood. Disease-linked clones reportedly concentrated significantly in matched ankylosing spondylitis synovial fluid.

This clonotype was observed a handful of times. Its specificity is not known. It was by quantitative 5'-RACE with molecular barcodes that TCR beta libraries were made. MiXCR, run by TCRdb on the 5' RACE reads, gives a single entry per CDR3 protein. Of 24,000 or so distinct CDR3 sequences in the sample, 10% to 15% were seen once. This receptor was taken from a male donor with ankylosing spondylitis or in good health (not recorded which). Sequencing was carried out using blood.

The CDR3 DNA reads as TGTGCCAGCAGTTTGGTAGGGCGCGAGCAGTACTTC. Translation gives CASSLVGREQYF. The V gene is TRBV28, the J gene TRBJ2-7; D remains unclear. Deletions cut 3 bases from V and 6 bases from J, with 9 bases between. CDR1 and CDR2 from the germline V gene are MDHEN and SYDVKM. There are 12 residues in the CDR3. Supplemented by reference TRBV28 and TRBJ2-7, the full variable domain reads DVKVTQSSRYLVKRTGEKVFLECVQDMDHENMFWYRQDPGLGLRLIYFSYDVKMKEKGDIPEGYSVSREKKERFSLILESASTNQTSMYLCASSLVGREQYFGPGTRLTVT.